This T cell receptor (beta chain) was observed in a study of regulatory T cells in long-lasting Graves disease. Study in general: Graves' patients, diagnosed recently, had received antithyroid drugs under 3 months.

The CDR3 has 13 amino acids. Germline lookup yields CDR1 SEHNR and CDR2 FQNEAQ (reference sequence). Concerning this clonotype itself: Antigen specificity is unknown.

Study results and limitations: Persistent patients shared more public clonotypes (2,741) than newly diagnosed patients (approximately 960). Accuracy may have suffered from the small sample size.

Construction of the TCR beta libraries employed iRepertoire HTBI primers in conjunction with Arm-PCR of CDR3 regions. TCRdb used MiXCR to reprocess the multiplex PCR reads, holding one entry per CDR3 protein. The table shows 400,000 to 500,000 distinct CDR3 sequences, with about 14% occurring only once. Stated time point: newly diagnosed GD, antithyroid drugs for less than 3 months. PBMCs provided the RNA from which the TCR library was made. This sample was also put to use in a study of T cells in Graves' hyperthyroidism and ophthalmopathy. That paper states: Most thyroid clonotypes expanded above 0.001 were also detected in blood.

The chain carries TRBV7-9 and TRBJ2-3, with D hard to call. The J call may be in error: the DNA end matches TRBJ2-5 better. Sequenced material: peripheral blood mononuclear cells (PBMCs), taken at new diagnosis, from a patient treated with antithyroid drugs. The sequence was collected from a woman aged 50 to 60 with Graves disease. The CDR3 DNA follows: TGTGCCAGCAGCTTAGCGGAGTCAGAGACCCAGTACTTC. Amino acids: CASSLAESETQYF.